This is a list of T cell receptor beta chains from one sample in a study of shared clonotypes between healthy human individuals. The method was immunoSEQ multiplex PCR; TCRdb's version includes in-frame clones alone and lacks a portion of them. The sample lists 300,000 to 400,000 clones; around nine tenths were seen once. Specimen: memory CD8+ T cells sorted from blood. These receptors came from a man younger than 35 in good health. Each CDR3 is given without its conserved first and last residue. The order of the fields is D gene, V gene, CDR3 protein. A D gene is named only where the DNA matches it firmly.

D gene: TRBD2; V gene: TRBV5-8; CDR3 protein: ASSLELAGRADTQY
D gene: .; V gene: TRBV30; CDR3 protein: AWSGVEGGLTDTQY
D gene: TRBD2; V gene: TRBV27; CDR3 protein: ASSLAGVGYNEQF
D gene: TRBD2; V gene: TRBV5-5; CDR3 protein: ASSLGGGIYEQY
D gene: .; V gene: TRBV29-1; CDR3 protein: SSLEGYEQY
D gene: TRBD1; V gene: TRBV5-6; CDR3 protein: ASNYGTATNSPLH
D gene: .; V gene: TRBV2; CDR3 protein: ASSPTSVIPGTVTGELF
D gene: .; V gene: TRBV27; CDR3 protein: ASSPTPYEQY
D gene: TRBD2; V gene: TRBV13; CDR3 protein: ASSLPAGGRNEQF
D gene: .; V gene: TRBV6-5; CDR3 protein: ASSLEGSSYNSPLH
D gene: .; V gene: TRBV2; CDR3 protein: AVGRVSGEQY
D gene: .; V gene: TRBV2; CDR3 protein: ASSEVGRGDEQY
D gene: .; V gene: TRBV7-2; CDR3 protein: ASSLALSRGPKPYTQY
D gene: TRBD2; V gene: TRBV7-9; CDR3 protein: ASSDLAGGFQETQY
D gene: .; V gene: TRBV27; CDR3 protein: ASTFLPGANVLT
D gene: TRBD1; V gene: TRBV27; CDR3 protein: ASSLQGAISTDTQY
D gene: TRBD2; V gene: TRBV29-1; CDR3 protein: SVEGWTSGKSSYEQY
D gene: TRBD2; V gene: TRBV6-5; CDR3 protein: ASSYSMALAGNEQF
D gene: .; V gene: TRBV11-2; CDR3 protein: ASSSNTGELF
D gene: TRBD1; V gene: TRBV30; CDR3 protein: AWSTGGVNTGELF
D gene: .; V gene: TRBV7-4; CDR3 protein: ASSFRGRQPQH
D gene: TRBD1; V gene: TRBV2; CDR3 protein: ATDPGQGFHEQY
D gene: .; V gene: TRBV18; CDR3 protein: ASSPAPRPTEAF
D gene: .; V gene: TRBV10-3; CDR3 protein: AISGDNYNEQF
D gene: .; V gene: TRBV5-6; CDR3 protein: ASSFMGETQY
D gene: .; V gene: TRBV5-4; CDR3 protein: ASSQSAGTFEGQF
D gene: .; V gene: TRBV11-2; CDR3 protein: ATGLHRSYEQY
D gene: .; V gene: TRBV2; CDR3 protein: ASRNPTGFDTQY
D gene: .; V gene: TRBV7-9; CDR3 protein: ASSPTGFSGNTIY